This is a list of T cell receptor beta chains from one sample in a study of blood T cell repertoires in COVID-19. Sequencing used immunoSEQ multiplex PCR; TCRdb keeps in-frame clones, though not all of them. Among over 250,000 clones listed, approximately 85% were seen once. The sequencing input was peripheral blood. These receptor sequences come from a human donor in a cohort sampled during active COVID-19. Both conserved end residues are part of each CDR3. The D gene is left open where the match is weak. Some rows have no size entry. The others give once, few or many, or a class for an expanded clone.

V	size	D	length	J	CDR3	DNA
TRBV18	once	NA	13	TRBJ2-1	CASSREYDNEQFF	TGTGCCAGCTCACGGGAGTACGACAATGAGCAGTTCTTC
TRBV28	NA	NA	12	TRBJ2-1	CASTLPGQEQFF	TGTGCCAGCACCCTCCCCGGACAGGAGCAGTTCTTC
TRBV10-1	NA	NA	10	TRBJ2-7	CATRGHEQYF	TGCGCCACGCGGGGCCACGAGCAGTACTTC
TRBV6-1	few	NA	15	TRBJ2-7	CASSEMGPRGYEQYF	TGTGCCAGCAGTGAAATGGGACCGCGGGGTTACGAGCAGTACTTC
TRBV15	NA	NA	13	TRBJ2-6	CATSPGGANVLTF	TGTGCCACCAGCCCTGGCGGGGCCAACGTCCTGACTTTC
TRBV18	NA	NA	14	TRBJ1-2	CASSPVGRNYGYTF	TGTGCCAGCTCACCCGTCGGGAGGAACTATGGCTACACCTTC
TRBV12-3/TRBV12-4	NA	NA	12	TRBJ2-1	CASSRTGNEQFF	TGTGCCAGCAGCCGCACAGGGAATGAGCAGTTCTTC
TRBV7-8	NA	TRBD2	16	TRBJ2-7	CASSLARVTAGGEQYF	TGTGCCAGCAGCTTAGCAAGGGTTACAGCGGGAGGCGAGCAGTACTTC
TRBV7-2	NA	TRBD2	14	TRBJ2-7	CASSLASGPTEQYF	TGTGCCAGCAGCTTGGCTAGCGGCCCTACGGAGCAGTACTTC
TRBV12-5	NA	NA	14	TRBJ2-1	CASGLGTGGDEQFF	NA
TRBV19	NA	TRBD2	17	TRBJ2-2	CASSPLAGGRNTGELFF	TGTGCCAGTAGTCCCCTAGCGGGAGGTCGAAACACCGGGGAGCTGTTTTTT
TRBV10-3	NA	NA	13	TRBJ2-4	CASSLGEENIQYF	TGTGCCTCGTCCCTAGGGGAGGAAAACATTCAGTACTTC
TRBV9	NA	TRBD2	17	TRBJ2-1	CASSPGLAGGLYNEQFF	TGTGCCAGCAGCCCCGGACTAGCGGGAGGCCTTTACAATGAGCAGTTCTTC
TRBV6-6	NA	TRBD2	15	TRBJ2-5	CASRRRSGSEETQYF	TGTGCCAGCAGACGACGGAGCGGGAGCGAAGAGACCCAGTACTTC
TRBV14	NA	NA	13	TRBJ1-1	CASSKTANTEAFF	TGTGCCAGCAGCAAGACAGCGAACACTGAAGCTTTCTTT
TRBV2	few	TRBD1	15	TRBJ1-4	CASSEMGQGHEKLFF	TGTGCCAGCAGTGAAATGGGACAGGGTCACGAAAAACTGTTTTTT
TRBV20-1	once	NA	13	TRBJ2-1	CSASIQIYNEQFF	TGCAGTGCTAGTATACAGATATACAATGAGCAGTTCTTC
TRBV21-1	NA	NA	15	TRBJ2-5	CASSPCEAGEETQYF	TGTGCCAGCAGCCCATGCGAGGCGGGGGAAGAGACCCAGTACTTC
TRBV5-4	NA	NA	15	TRBJ2-2	CASSSDGGVTGELFF	TGTGCCAGCAGCTCGGACGGAGGGGTCACCGGGGAGCTGTTTTTT
TRBV24-1	NA	TRBD2	16	TRBJ2-1	CATSDIGGNSYNEQFF	TGTGCCACCAGTGACATCGGGGGGAATTCCTACAATGAGCAGTTCTTC
TRBV3-1/TRBV3-2	NA	NA	16	TRBJ1-5	CASSQVVRGSNQPQHF	TGTGCCAGCAGCCAAGTTGTCAGGGGTAGCAATCAGCCCCAGCATTTT
TRBV3-1/TRBV3-2	NA	NA	14	TRBJ1-2	CASSQVGGLGRYTF	TGTGCCAGCAGCCAAGTAGGAGGACTTGGTCGCTACACCTTC
TRBV29-1	once	TRBD2	13	TRBJ2-1	CSVEREVGNEQFF	TGCAGCGTAGAGCGGGAGGTGGGTAATGAGCAGTTCTTC
TRBV6-6	NA	NA	16	TRBJ2-2	CATSYLGAGRPGELFF	TGTGCCACCTCCTACCTGGGGGCAGGGCGACCCGGGGAGCTGTTTTTT
TRBV2	NA	TRBD2	17	TRBJ2-5	CASSPTISLAGQETQYF	TGTGCCAGCAGTCCCACGATTTCACTAGCGGGCCAAGAGACCCAGTACTTC
TRBV20-1	NA	NA	10	TRBJ2-1	CSASSFEQFF	TGCAGTGCTAGTAGCTTTGAGCAGTTCTTC
TRBV7-8	NA	NA	17	TRBJ1-2	CASSLAPGQTRRYGYTF	TGTGCCAGCAGCTTAGCCCCCGGACAGACCCGGAGGTATGGCTACACCTTC
TRBV19	NA	TRBD1	17	TRBJ1-2	CASSMRSGGFSNYGYTF	TGTGCCAGTAGTATGAGGTCAGGGGGCTTTTCGAACTATGGCTACACCTTC
TRBV2	few	NA	15	TRBJ2-2	CASSLDGANTGELFF	TGTGCCAGCAGCCTGGACGGGGCGAACACCGGGGAGCTGTTTTTT
TRBV4-2	once	NA	13	TRBJ1-2	CASSQEGIYGYTF	TGTGCCAGCAGCCAAGAGGGCATCTATGGCTACACCTTC
TRBV24-1	NA	NA	13	TRBJ1-4	CATQQWQAEKLFF	TGTGCCACCCAACAGTGGCAGGCTGAAAAACTGTTTTTT
TRBV12-5	NA	TRBD1	12	TRBJ1-1	CASGLGDSEAFF	TGTGCTAGTGGTTTGGGGGACAGTGAAGCTTTCTTT
TRBV6-5	once	TRBD2	14	TRBJ2-3	CASSYSGVVDTQYF	TGTGCCAGCAGTTATAGCGGGGTAGTAGATACGCAGTATTTT
TRBV27	NA	NA	14	TRBJ2-7	CASRRRGESYEQYF	TGTGCCAGCAGACGCAGGGGGGAATCCTACGAGCAGTACTTC
TRBV3-1/TRBV3-2	once	TRBD1	16	TRBJ1-4	CASSQVSGTGNEKLFF	TGTGCCAGCAGCCAAGTTTCCGGGACAGGAAATGAAAAACTGTTTTTT
TRBV6-5	once	TRBD2	14	TRBJ2-1	CASTDLAGGNEQFF	TGTGCCAGCACAGATCTAGCGGGAGGGAATGAGCAGTTCTTC
TRBV5-1	NA	TRBD2	16	TRBJ2-3	CASSKGTSVDTDTQYF	TGCGCCAGCAGCAAAGGGACTAGCGTCGACACAGATACGCAGTATTTT
TRBV19	NA	TRBD1	15	TRBJ1-3	CASSTTDRVGNTIYF	TGTGCCAGTAGTACCACGGACAGGGTCGGAAACACCATATATTTT
TRBV19	NA	NA	15	TRBJ2-1	CASSIVYAGSNEQFF	TGTGCCAGTAGTATAGTTTACGCGGGAAGCAATGAGCAGTTCTTC
TRBV7-2	few	NA	14	TRBJ2-1	CASSLPGAYNEQFF	TGTGCCAGCAGCCTGCCGGGGGCCTACAATGAGCAGTTCTTC
TRBV2	NA	NA	15	TRBJ1-3	CASSQGRGSGNTIYF	TGTGCCAGCAGTCAGGGCAGGGGCTCTGGAAACACCATATATTTT
TRBV4-1	NA	NA	14	TRBJ1-2	CASSQGGNVYGYTF	TGCGCCAGCAGCCAAGGTGGCAACGTCTATGGCTACACCTTC
TRBV5-1	NA	NA	15	TRBJ1-2	CASSLDSTRGYGYTF	TGCGCCAGCAGCTTGGACAGTACTCGGGGCTATGGCTACACCTTC
TRBV3-1/TRBV3-2	NA	TRBD2	15	TRBJ2-5	CASSLGLAFQETQYF	TGTGCCAGCAGCCTGGGACTAGCCTTCCAAGAGACCCAGTACTTC
TRBV18	NA	NA	13	TRBJ2-3	CASSGDFTDTQYF	TGTGCCAGCTCAGGGGACTTCACAGATACGCAGTATTTT
TRBV5-1	NA	TRBD2	15	TRBJ2-7	CASSLASGTSYEQYF	TGCGCCAGCAGCTTAGCTAGCGGGACGTCCTACGAGCAGTACTTC
TRBV7-2	NA	NA	13	TRBJ2-7	CASSFDDSYEQYF	TGTGCCAGCAGCTTTGACGACAGCTACGAGCAGTACTTC
TRBV5-6	NA	TRBD1	14	TRBJ2-7	CASSLDRGEYEQYF	TGTGCCAGCAGCTTGGACAGGGGTGAGTACGAGCAGTACTTC
TRBV9	NA	TRBD2	18	TRBJ2-1	CASSVAGTSGRSYNEQFF	TGTGCCAGCAGCGTAGCCGGGACTAGCGGGAGGTCCTACAATGAGCAGTTCTTC
TRBV2	NA	TRBD2	15	TRBJ2-3	CASGRPSGSSDTQYF	TGTGCCAGCGGTCGGCCTAGCGGGAGCAGCGATACGCAGTATTTT
TRBV2	NA	NA	16	TRBJ1-6	CASSTQGPTVHSPLHF	TGTGCCAGCAGCACCCAGGGTCCCACCGTGCATTCACCCCTCCACTTT
TRBV5-1	once	NA	14	TRBJ2-3	CASSLVPRSDTQYF	TGCGCCAGCAGCTTGGTCCCCCGTTCAGATACGCAGTATTTT
TRBV18	NA	TRBD2	15	TRBJ2-7	CASSPPVREGYEQYF	TGTGCCAGCTCACCACCGGTACGGGAGGGCTACGAGCAGTACTTC
TRBV19	NA	NA	14	TRBJ1-5	CAGGRGGLNQPQHF	TGTGCCGGAGGAAGGGGGGGGCTCAATCAGCCCCAGCATTTT